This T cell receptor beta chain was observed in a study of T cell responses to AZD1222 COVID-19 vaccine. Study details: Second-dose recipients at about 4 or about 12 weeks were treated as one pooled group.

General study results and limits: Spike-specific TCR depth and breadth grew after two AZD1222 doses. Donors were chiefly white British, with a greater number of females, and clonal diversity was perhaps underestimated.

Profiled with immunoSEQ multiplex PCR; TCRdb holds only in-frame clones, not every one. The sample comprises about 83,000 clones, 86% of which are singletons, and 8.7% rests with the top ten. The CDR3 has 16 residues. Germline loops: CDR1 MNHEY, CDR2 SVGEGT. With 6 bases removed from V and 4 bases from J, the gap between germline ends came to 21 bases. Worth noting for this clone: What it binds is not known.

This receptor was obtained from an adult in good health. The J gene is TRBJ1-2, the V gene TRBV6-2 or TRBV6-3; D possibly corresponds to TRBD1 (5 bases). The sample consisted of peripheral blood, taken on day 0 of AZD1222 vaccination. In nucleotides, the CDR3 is TGTGCCAGCAGCCTCCGGGGCGGAGGAACTCTCTATGGCTACACCTTC. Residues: CASSLRGGGTLYGYTF.